These T cell receptor beta chains were read from a single sample in a study of OX40 agonist ivuxolimab in advanced cancers. Generated by immunoSEQ multiplex PCR, the TCRdb table keeps only in-frame clones and is missing some. The sample contains 55,000 to 80,000 clones, 87% of which appear only once. The sequences come from CD4+ or CD8+ T cells sorted from blood, collected in a trial of the OX40 agonist ivuxolimab. Receptors were obtained from an adult with an advanced solid tumor such as melanoma, head and neck, liver or kidney cancer. CDR3s include the opening cysteine and the closing phenylalanine or tryptophan. A D gene is named only where the DNA matches it firmly. Expanded clones get a size class; other rows say once, few or many, or leave the size out.

d_call	j_call	v_call	clone_size	cdr3_aa	cdr3_nt
TRBD1	TRBJ2-2	TRBV7-8	-	CASSLLTGAGELFF	TGTGCCAGCAGCTTACTGACAGGGGCCGGGGAGCTGTTTTTT
-	TRBJ2-3	TRBV7-9	-	CASRRGAGRETQYF	TGTGCCAGCAGACGTGGGGCAGGGAGAGAAACGCAGTATTTT
-	TRBJ2-7	TRBV7-9	-	CASSLDRGHREEQYF	TGTGCCAGCAGCTTAGATAGGGGTCATCGGGAAGAGCAGTACTTC
TRBD2	TRBJ2-1	TRBV5-4	-	CASSFSRTSAYNEQFF	TGTGCCAGCAGCTTTTCTCGGACTAGCGCTTACAATGAGCAGTTCTTC
-	TRBJ1-2	TRBV19	-	CASRRTIQTSRANYGYTF	TGTGCCAGTAGGAGGACAATCCAAACATCCAGAGCTAACTATGGCTACACCTTC
-	TRBJ2-2	TRBV25-1	-	CASTPNRDRTGELFF	TGTGCCAGCACACCTAACAGGGATCGGACCGGGGAGCTGTTTTTT
-	TRBJ2-2	TRBV6-1	-	CASNAEHTGELFF	TGTGCCAGCAACGCGGAGCACACCGGGGAGCTGTTTTTT
TRBD1	TRBJ2-3	TRBV30	once	CAWSPGTATDTQYF	TGTGCCTGGAGTCCCGGGACAGCAACAGATACGCAGTATTTT
-	TRBJ2-7	TRBV27	-	CASSLSTLGREYF	TGTGCCAGCAGTTTATCGACTCTGGGACGAGAGTACTTC
TRBD1	TRBJ2-5	TRBV5-6	once	CASSFRTGGPETQYF	TGTGCCAGCAGCTTTAGGACAGGGGGACCAGAGACCCAGTACTTC
-	TRBJ2-3	TRBV11-2	-	CASSLLAAGTDTQYF	TGTGCCAGCAGCTTACTAGCTGCAGGCACAGATACGCAGTATTTT
-	TRBJ2-7	TRBV5-1	-	CASSREGGEQYF	TGCGCCAGCAGCCGGGAAGGAGGGGAGCAGTACTTC
-	TRBJ1-5	TRBV21-1	-	CASSTVPGQPYSNQPQHF	TGTGCCAGCAGCACTGTCCCCGGACAGCCTTATAGCAATCAGCCCCAGCATTTT
-	TRBJ2-2	TRBV4-2	-	CASSQDLTYNTGELFF	TGTGCCAGCAGCCAAGACCTTACTTACAACACCGGGGAGCTGTTTTTT
TRBD2	TRBJ2-7	TRBV5-1	-	CASSLAWSGGPFEQYF	TGCGCCAGCAGCTTGGCCTGGAGCGGGGGGCCCTTCGAGCAGTACTTC
-	TRBJ2-1	TRBV9	-	CASSPQGLGSYNEQFF	TGTGCCAGCAGCCCCCAGGGGCTCGGATCCTACAATGAGCAGTTCTTC
-	TRBJ1-2	TRBV30	-	CAWSPLQTNYGYTF	TGTGCCTGGAGTCCATTGCAGACTAACTATGGCTACACCTTC
-	TRBJ2-5	TRBV19	-	CASSPSLGNQETQYF	TGTGCCAGTAGTCCTTCCCTAGGGAACCAAGAGACCCAGTACTTC
TRBD1	TRBJ1-3	TRBV6-1	-	CASSEAQTGTGGSGNTIYF	TGTGCCAGCAGTGAAGCTCAAACCGGGACAGGGGGCTCTGGAAACACCATATATTTT
-	TRBJ2-1	TRBV7-9	-	CASSLRRQFF	TGTGCCAGCAGCTTAAGGAGGCAGTTCTTC
-	TRBJ1-2	TRBV29-1	-	CSAERGDYGYTF	TGCAGCGCCGAAAGGGGAGACTATGGCTACACCTTC
-	TRBJ2-3	TRBV12-5	-	CASGLGGFWDTQYF	TGTGCTAGTGGTTTGGGGGGGTTTTGGGATACGCAGTATTTT
-	TRBJ1-1	TRBV2	-	CASSNDRRTEAFF	TGTGCCAGCAGTAATGACAGACGCACTGAAGCTTTCTTT
TRBD1	TRBJ1-2	TRBV5-1	-	CASSLATGNYGYTF	TGCGCCAGCAGCTTGGCGACAGGGAACTATGGCTACACCTTC
-	TRBJ2-1	TRBV9	few	CASSQGGNLLNNEQFF	TGTGCCAGCAGCCAGGGGGGAAACCTTTTAAACAATGAGCAGTTCTTC
-	TRBJ2-7	TRBV30	-	CAWKRSYSYEQYF	TGTGCCTGGAAGAGGTCCTACTCCTACGAGCAGTACTTC
-	TRBJ1-5	TRBV28	-	CASKDSNQPQHF	TGTGCCAGCAAAGATTCTAATCAGCCCCAGCATTTT
-	TRBJ1-4	TRBV7-9	-	CASSSWTGGKEKLFF	TGTGCCAGCAGCTCGTGGACCGGCGGAAAGGAAAAACTGTTTTTT
-	TRBJ2-2	TRBV5-1	-	CASSVDFNTGELFF	TGCGCCAGCAGCGTAGACTTTAACACCGGGGAGCTGTTTTTT
-	TRBJ2-3	TRBV21-1	-	CAIILQLCPIRESTDTQYF	TGTGCCATAATCCTGCAGCTTTGTCCGATCAGGGAGAGCACAGATACGCAGTATTTT
-	TRBJ2-1	TRBV5-6	-	CASSLGRSSQFF	TGTGCCAGCAGCTTGGGACGCTCATCACAGTTCTTC
-	TRBJ1-1	TRBV28	-	CASSSGGRNTEAFF	TGTGCCAGCAGTTCCGGGGGTCGGAACACTGAAGCTTTCTTT
-	TRBJ2-2	TRBV30	-	CAWSHGTITGELFF	TGTGCCTGGAGTCATGGGACGATTACCGGGGAGCTGTTTTTT
-	TRBJ2-4	TRBV6-5	-	CASSEDGPIGIQYF	TGTGCCAGCAGTGAAGATGGCCCCATCGGCATTCAGTACTTC
TRBD2	TRBJ2-1	TRBV5-1	-	CASSVAGVAYNEQFF	TGCGCCAGCAGCGTAGCGGGAGTGGCGTACAATGAGCAGTTCTTC
TRBD1	TRBJ2-2	TRBV2	-	CASRDRGKTGELFF	TGTGCCAGCCGGGACAGGGGTAAGACCGGGGAGCTGTTTTTT
TRBD2	TRBJ2-2	TRBV7-6	-	CASSLASGRANTGELFF	TGTGCCAGCAGCTTAGCTAGCGGGAGGGCCAACACCGGGGAGCTGTTTTTT
TRBD1	TRBJ2-7	TRBV9	-	CARGGQGGSSSYEQYF	TGTGCCAGGGGGGGACAGGGCGGTTCTAGCTCCTACGAGCAGTACTTC
-	TRBJ1-4	TRBV18	-	CASSVRRAQGNEKLFF	TGTGCCAGCTCCGTACGTAGAGCGCAAGGGAATGAAAAACTGTTTTTT
-	TRBJ2-7	TRBV6-5	-	CASSYSQAYEQYF	TGTGCCAGCAGTTACTCACAGGCCTACGAGCAGTACTTC
-	TRBJ1-3	TRBV18	-	CASSPPGGTSSGNTIYF	TGTGCCAGCTCACCTCCGGGGGGCACCTCCTCTGGAAACACCATATATTTT
-	TRBJ2-2	TRBV7-6	-	CASSLESPGSRYTGELFF	TGTGCCAGCAGCTTAGAAAGCCCAGGGTCCAGGTACACCGGGGAGCTGTTTTTT
-	TRBJ1-4	TRBV2	-	CASGSIWKEKLFF	TGTGCCAGCGGGAGTATCTGGAAGGAAAAACTGTTTTTT
-	TRBJ1-1	TRBV30	-	CALRMNTEAFF	TGTGCCTTAAGGATGAACACTGAAGCTTTCTTT
TRBD1	TRBJ2-1	TRBV11-2	-	CASSLEGGDYNEQFF	TGTGCCAGCAGCTTAGAAGGGGGCGACTACAATGAGCAGTTCTTC
-	TRBJ2-7	TRBV4-2	-	CASSQGVGTNTYEQYF	TGTGCCAGCAGCCAAGGGGTAGGGACAAACACCTACGAGCAGTACTTC
TRBD2	TRBJ2-1	TRBV5-8	-	CASSDGTSGGNEQFF	TGTGCCAGCAGCGATGGGACTAGCGGCGGCAATGAGCAGTTCTTC
TRBD1	TRBJ1-2	TRBV18	-	CASSPDRDYGYTF	TGTGCCAGCTCACCTGACAGGGATTATGGCTACACCTTC
-	TRBJ1-4	TRBV7-2	-	CASSLEGGTNEKLFF	TGTGCCAGCAGCTTAGAGGGGGGAACTAATGAAAAACTGTTTTTT
TRBD1	TRBJ1-3	TRBV4-1	few	CASSQRDGTGPGNTIYF	TGCGCCAGCAGCCAAAGGGATGGGACAGGGCCTGGAAACACCATATATTTT
-	TRBJ1-4	TRBV7-8	-	CASSLAEGFGEKLFF	TGTGCCAGCAGCTTAGCTGAGGGTTTCGGTGAAAAACTGTTTTTT
-	TRBJ1-5	TRBV21-1	-	CASRALSNQPQHF	TGTGCCAGCCGTGCCCTTAGCAATCAGCCCCAGCATTTT
-	TRBJ2-7	TRBV28	-	CASSSAGAAPYEQYF	TGTGCCAGCAGTTCCGCGGGGGCCGCCCCCTACGAGCAGTACTTC
-	TRBJ2-7	TRBV2	few	CASRDLGGYEQYF	TGTGCCAGCAGGGACCTTGGGGGCTACGAGCAGTACTTC